This TCR beta chain was sequenced for a study of blood T cells in healthy people across ages. The CDR3 has 15 residues. Per germline, CDR1 LGHNA and CDR2 YNFKEQ. Trimming removed 4 bases at V and 3 bases at J, with 13 bases between. This clonotype has a handful of counts. Donors each provided roughly 10 milliliters of peripheral blood. A second roughly 6 to 12 cycle PCR used barcoded and J-beta primers. Each CDR3 protein is one row after TCRdb ran MiXCR on the 5' RACE reads. Of 1.5 million to 2 million distinct CDR3 sequences in the sample, 25% to 30% were seen once. This TCR was recovered from a woman younger than 45 in good health. The chain joins TRBV4-2 to TRBJ2-1; D might be TRBD1 (5 bases). Sequenced input: blood. CDR3 DNA sequence: TGTGCCAGCAGCCGGCTCAAGGGGATCTACAATGAGCAGTTCTTC. The encoded protein is CASSRLKGIYNEQFF.